This passage covers 27 T cell receptor beta chains from one sample sequenced in a study of CD8+ T cells in alopecia areata (dated by TCRdb to the late 2010s). The method was the immunoSEQ multiplex PCR assay. RNA was extracted from all samples and reverse transcribed into cDNA as template for TCR sequencing. TCRdb carries this immuneACCESS record with in-frame sequences only. Its versions omit some clonotypes, under half of them owing to an unresolved V gene in the studies checked, with the rest unexplained. The sample table lists about 190,000 clones, 50% to 60% of them with a count of one. Together, the top ten hold approximately 0.7% of the sample. Interpreted using the paper, the time point label stands for: less than five weeks on oral tofacitinib. The treatment or condition label corresponds to: oral pan-JAK inhibitor, 5-10 mg twice daily. The sample here was CD4+ T cells sorted from blood, taken at week 4, from a patient treated with tofacitinib. All receptors derive from a human donor with alopecia areata.

There are a few counts of this clone. V usage is TRBV6-5 and J usage is TRBJ2-7; 10 nucleotides agree with TRBD1. This CDR3 is built from 14 residues. Germline CDR1 is MNHEY and CDR2 is SVGAGI. V gave up 5 bases and J gave up 3 bases; unmatched junction bases: 4. CDR3 bases: TGTGCCAGCAGTCCGTGGGACAGGGGCTACGAGCAGTACTTC. It codes for CASSPWDRGYEQYF.

The table lists this clone with a few counts. The genes are TRBV29-1 and TRBJ1-4; 10 bases fit TRBD1. V gave up 1 base and J gave up 3 bases; unmatched junction bases: 5. The CDR3 is 16 amino acids. From germline, CDR1 is SQVTM and CDR2 ANQGSEA. For the CDR3, the DNA is TGCAGCGTTGAAGGGGACAGGGGTTTTTCTAATGAAAAACTGTTTTTT. This encodes CSVEGDRGFSNEKLFF. Filled out from reference TRBV29-1 and TRBJ1-4, the complete variable domain reads SAVISQKPSRDICQRGTSLTIQCQVDSQVTMMFWYRQQPGQSLTLIATANQGSEATYESGFVIDKFPISRPNLTFSTLTVSNMSPEDSSIYLCSVEGDRGFSNEKLFFGSGTQLSVL.

The chain uses TRBV6-5 and TRBJ2-7; 10 nucleotides align to TRBD1. With V trimmed by 6 bases and J by 6 bases, 5 bases remained unmatched. CDR1 is MNHEY and CDR2 is SVGAGI in the germline V gene. There are 13 residues in the CDR3. The CDR3 spells CASRTGTGVEQYF. CDR3 in DNA: TGTGCCAGCAGAACCGGGACAGGGGTCGAGCAGTACTTC.

This clone was seen only once. The chain joins TRBV2 to TRBJ2-7; no reliable D call. Germline CDR1 SNHLY, CDR2 FYNNEI. V lost 6 bases and J 6 bases, leaving 6 bases between the germline ends. CDR3 length: 10 residues. CDR3 region: CASRLGEQYF. The CDR3 region has the DNA TGTGCCAGCAGGCTAGGCGAGCAGTACTTC.

With regard to this clone: No conserved phenylalanine or tryptophan is present at the end of the CDR3, so a read error is the likely explanation. Because the CDR3's place on the DNA is in doubt, the DNA is left out and the CDR3 is given as listed by TCRdb. The chain carries TRBV5-1 and TRBJ1-2. Germline CDR1 SGHRS, CDR2 YFSETQ. The CDR3 is 11 amino acids long, termini counted. CDR3: CASSLESEGHL.

This clone rates as medium-sized. The chain joins TRBV2 to TRBJ2-1, with 11 bases lining up with TRBD2. The germline gives CDR1 SNHLY, CDR2 FYNNEI. The V and J ends lost 4 bases and 0 bases, in that order; junction bases with no gene match: 8. The CDR3 covers 18 residues. CDR3 residues: CASSVAGGPESSYNEQFF. The DNA of the CDR3 is TGTGCCAGCAGTGTAGCGGGAGGGCCGGAGAGCTCCTACAATGAGCAGTTCTTC. The entire variable domain, with the rest obtained from reference TRBV2 and TRBJ2-1, is as follows: EPEVTQTPSHQVTQMGQEVILRCVPISNHLYFYWYRQILGQKVEFLVSFYNNEISEKSEIFDDQFSVERPDGSNFTLKIRSTKLEDSAMYFCASSVAGGPESSYNEQFFGPGTRLTVL.

The V and J genes are TRBV7-2 and TRBJ2-5; D unresolved. Germline CDR1 reads SGHTA; CDR2 reads FQGNSA. The CDR3 extends over 13 amino acids. Trimming stripped 4 bases from V and 7 bases from J, with 13 bases between. The CDR3 region is CASSSERLGTQYF. For the CDR3, the DNA is TGTGCCAGCAGCTCGGAGAGACTCGGGACCCAGTACTTC.

V gene TRBV30 combines with J gene TRBJ2-1, with D tentatively TRBD1 (7 bases). Per germline, CDR1 GTSNPN and CDR2 SVGIG (reference sequence). Trimming removed 4 bases at V and 7 bases at J, with 26 bases between. This CDR3 contains 17 residues. CDR3 in amino acids: CAWTGGVLGDRVNEQFF. CDR3 in DNA: TGTGCCTGGACGGGCGGGGTTTTAGGAGACAGGGTTAATGAGCAGTTCTTC. The full variable domain, in which reference TRBV30 and TRBJ2-1 provide the parts outside the CDR3, is SQTIHQWPATLVQPVGSPLSLECTVEGTSNPNLYWYRQAAGRGLQLLFYSVGIGQISSEVPQNLSASRPQDRQFILSSKKLLLSDSGFYLCAWTGGVLGDRVNEQFFGPGTRLTVL.

The gene calls are TRBV7-8 and TRBJ1-2; unclear D gene. V lost 5 bases to trimming and J lost 8 bases, with 6 bases between them. Germline CDR1 SGHVS, CDR2 FQNEAQ. The CDR3 runs to 10 residues. For the CDR3, the DNA is TGTGCCAGCAGCCTCGGGGGCTACACCTTC. Encoded protein: CASSLGGYTF.

As concerns this clone: The sample has other DNA sequences that encode this CDR3 too. The chain joins TRBV7-9 to TRBJ1-5; D is unresolved. Germline loops: CDR1 SEHNR, CDR2 FQNEAQ (reference sequence). This CDR3 has 12 amino acids. V shed 5 bases and J shed 5 bases, with 7 bases lying between them. The CDR3 is CASSPGDQPQHF. In nucleotides, the CDR3 is TGTGCCAGCAGCCCCGGGGATCAGCCCCAGCATTTT.

The chain is built from TRBV18 and TRBJ2-5, with D unresolved. This CDR3 has 15 amino acids. V was clipped by 0 bases and J by 5 bases, with 13 bases between them. Germline V gives CDR1 KGHSH, CDR2 LQKENI. The CDR3 DNA is TGTGCCAGCTCACCACCCCAACCCCACCGGGAGACCCAGTACTTC. Its translation is CASSPPQPHRETQYF.

The CDR3 reads CASSLWDRLNNYGYTF. CDR3 nucleotide sequence: TGTGCCAGCAGTTTATGGGACAGGCTTAATAACTATGGCTACACCTTC. The V and J genes are TRBV27 and TRBJ1-2; 8 bases are shared with TRBD1. Trimming cost V 1 base and J 1 base; bases outside gene matches: 5. The CDR3 consists of 16 residues. CDR1 is MNHEY, CDR2 SMNVEV, per germline (reference sequence).

The chain employs TRBV5-1 and TRBJ2-5; TRBD2 might be the D (7 bases). With 4 bases removed from V and 0 bases from J, the gap between germline ends came to 16 bases. The CDR3 loop spans 16 amino acids. Germline values: CDR1 SGHRS, CDR2 YFSETQ. This chain's CDR3 is CASSPREDSDQETQYF. The CDR3, as DNA: TGCGCCAGCAGCCCCCGGGAGGACAGCGACCAAGAGACCCAGTACTTC.

The rearrangement joins TRBV29-1 to TRBJ2-6; 7 nucleotides match TRBD1. The V gene's germline CDR1 is SQVTM and CDR2 ANQGSEA. V gave up 1 base and J gave up 2 bases; unmatched junction bases: 8. The CDR3 extends over 17 amino acids. The CDR3 here is CSVEANRGGTGANVLTF. Written as DNA, the CDR3 is TGCAGCGTTGAAGCCAACCGAGGGGGCACTGGGGCCAACGTCCTGACTTTC.

This clone was detected a few times. The genes are TRBV20-1 and TRBJ2-1; no reliable D call. The CDR3 sequence is 10 residues long. CDR1 and CDR2 (germline): DFQATT, SNEGSKA (reference sequence). The ends were cut back, 5 bases at V and 10 bases at J, with 9 bases in the middle. CDR3 nucleotide sequence: TGCAGTGCTCAACTCAACGAGCAGTTCTTC. The encoded protein is CSAQLNEQFF.

This chain connects TRBV29-1 to TRBJ2-1; D possibly corresponds to TRBD2 (5 bases). The CDR3 runs to 11 residues. CDR1 is SQVTM and CDR2 is ANQGSEA in the germline V gene. The germline V and J ends were trimmed by 7 bases and 5 bases, with 9 bases remaining between them. The CDR3 nucleotides read TGCAGCGCCGGGGAAAACAATGAGCAGTTCTTC. This sequence encodes CSAGENNEQFF.

The chain uses TRBV7-3 and TRBJ2-6; D possibly corresponds to TRBD1 (6 bases). The CDR3 consists of 19 residues. V was clipped by 4 bases and J by 1 base, with 20 bases between them. Germline CDR1 SGHTA, CDR2 FQGTGA. The CDR3 bases are TGTGCCAGCAGCTCGAGGGGGAGTAATTCTGTTTCTGGGGCCAACGTCCTGACTTTC. Protein product: CASSSRGSNSVSGANVLTF.

The chain recombines TRBV4-2 with TRBJ2-5; 10 bases align to TRBD1. The CDR3 length is 16 residues. Trimming took 2 bases from V and 5 from J; bases not matched to a gene: 8. Germline assignment: CDR1 LGHNA and CDR2 YNFKEQ. The CDR3 loop reads CASSQRAGQGRETQYF. DNA of the CDR3: TGTGCCAGCAGCCAACGGGCGGGACAGGGGCGGGAGACCCAGTACTTC.

The gene calls are TRBV2 and TRBJ2-5, with D perhaps TRBD1 (6 bases). Trimming stripped 4 bases from V and 5 bases from J, with 14 bases between. Germline V CDR1 and CDR2: SNHLY, FYNNEI. The CDR3 has 14 amino acids. The chain's CDR3 is CASSGRQVRETQYF. In nucleotides, the CDR3 is TGTGCCAGCAGTGGGAGACAGGTCCGGGAGACCCAGTACTTC.

The genes are TRBV6-5 and TRBJ2-3; 9 positions agree with TRBD2. Unmatched junction bases numbered 6, after V lost 6 bases and J lost 2 bases. The CDR3 loop spans 15 amino acids. Germline V gives CDR1 MNHEY, CDR2 SVGAGI. The CDR3 DNA sequence: TGTGCCAGCAGACGACTAGCGGCCCCCACAGATACGCAGTATTTT. Its translation: CASRRLAAPTDTQYF.

Comments on this clone: Additional DNA sequences in this sample encode the identical CDR3. The chain combines TRBV29-1 with TRBJ2-3, with 8 nucleotides matching TRBD1. This CDR3 contains 12 residues. The V gene's germline CDR1 is SQVTM and CDR2 ANQGSEA. V shed 4 bases and J 4 bases; nucleotides not matched to a gene: 1. CDR3 protein: CSVGQGPDTQYF. DNA of the CDR3: TGCAGCGTTGGACAGGGGCCAGATACGCAGTATTTT.

The V gene is TRBV2, the J gene TRBJ2-5; no reliable D call. The germline V gene encodes CDR1 SNHLY and CDR2 FYNNEI. This CDR3 has 13 amino acids. V was clipped by 4 bases and J by 0 bases, with 6 bases between them. In DNA, the CDR3 is TGTGCCAGCAGTGGGGCAGACCAAGAGACCCAGTACTTC. It is translated as CASSGADQETQYF.

The rearrangement joins TRBV28 to TRBJ2-3, with TRBD2 matching over 13 bases. Germline CDR1 is MDHEN and CDR2 is SYDVKM. This CDR3 has 16 amino acids. The junction had 11 bases not matched to a gene; V was cut back by 6 bases and J by 8 bases. CDR3 nucleotides: TGTGCCAGCAGCCAAGTGGGACTAGCGGGGAGCGGTACGCAGTATTTT. Protein product: CASSQVGLAGSGTQYF. The full variable domain, with the rest looked up from reference TRBV28 and TRBJ2-3, is DVKVTQSSRYLVKRTGEKVFLECVQDMDHENMFWYRQDPGLGLRLIYFSYDVKMKEKGDIPEGYSVSREKKERFSLILESASTNQTSMYLCASSQVGLAGSGTQYFGPGTRLTVL.

The rearrangement joins TRBV29-1 to TRBJ2-7, with D perhaps matching TRBD1 (5 bases). This CDR3 has 11 residues. Germline V gives CDR1 SQVTM, CDR2 ANQGSEA. The V end was cut by 6 bases, the J end by 7 bases, with 13 bases between. CDR3 DNA: TGCAGCGTGCTCAGGGTCGGGGAGCAGTACTTC. Protein product: CSVLRVGEQYF.

This clone was seen more than once but under ten times. The rearrangement uses TRBV6-5 and TRBJ1-1; no definite D call. CDR1 MNHEY and CDR2 SVGAGI come from the germline V gene. CDR3 length: 13 residues. V lost 7 bases and J 1 base, leaving 10 bases between the germline ends. The CDR3 sequence is CASKVWQNTEAFF. DNA for the CDR3: TGTGCCAGCAAAGTCTGGCAGAACACTGAAGCTTTCTTT.

For the CDR3, the DNA is TGTGCCAGCAGCCTAAAAGACAGGGGTACCAACGTCCTGACTTTC. The encoded protein is CASSLKDRGTNVLTF. The V call is TRBV4-2, the J call TRBJ2-6; 8 nucleotides line up with TRBD1. Germline loops: CDR1 LGHNA, CDR2 YNFKEQ. Trimming removed 4 bases from V and 8 bases from J; junction bases left unmatched: 7. The CDR3 has 15 residues.

The chain couples TRBV4-3 to TRBJ2-3, with a possible D match to TRBD1 (5 bases). The CDR3 is 13 amino acids. Germline lookup yields CDR1 LGHNA and CDR2 YSLEER. With 5 bases removed from V and 4 bases from J, the gap between germline ends came to 10 bases. CDR3 coding DNA: TGCGCCAGCAGCATGCAGGGCGCAGATACGCAGTATTTT. It translates to CASSMQGADTQYF.